These 28 T cell receptor beta chains originate from one sample sequenced in a study of blood T cell repertoires in COVID-19. Clones were read by immunoSEQ multiplex PCR, and TCRdb kept only the in-frame ones, dropping some. Of about 260,000 clones listed, almost 85% are singletons. Sequences were obtained from peripheral blood. The receptors here all came from a woman older than 75 with acute or convalescent COVID-19.

This rearrangement joins TRBV9 to TRBJ1-3; 10 bases align to TRBD1. Germline V CDR1 and CDR2: SGDLS, YYNGEE. Trimming at V came to 3 bases and at J to 0 bases, leaving 3 bases not matched to a gene. The CDR3 covers 16 residues. DNA of the CDR3: TGTGCCAGCAGCGCTGGGACAGGGGCCTCTGGAAACACCATATATTTT. Its protein is CASSAGTGASGNTIYF.

The chain couples TRBV4-2 to TRBJ2-4, with TRBD2 matching 12 bases. This CDR3 spans 18 amino acids. V gave up 0 bases and J gave up 0 bases; unmatched junction bases: 3. Germline V gene data show CDR1 as LGHNA and CDR2 as YNFKEQ. CDR3 in amino acids: CASSQDPTSGGAKNIQYF. Here the CDR3 DNA reads TGTGCCAGCAGCCAAGATCCGACTAGCGGGGGAGCCAAAAACATTCAGTACTTC.

The rearrangement uses TRBV19 and TRBJ2-7, with D perhaps matching TRBD2 (6 bases). V was shortened by 3 bases and J by 4 bases, with 13 bases between the two germline ends. Germline V gene lookup returns CDR1 LNHDA and CDR2 SQIVND (reference sequence). The CDR3 totals 14 residues. CDR3 region: CASSMAGRKYEQYF. As DNA, the CDR3 is TGTGCCAGTAGTATGGCGGGGAGAAAGTACGAGCAGTACTTC.

The chain carries TRBV10-3 and TRBJ2-1; 7 bases are a match to TRBD2. V shed 4 bases and J 4 bases; nucleotides not matched to a gene: 13. This CDR3 comprises 17 residues. Looked up from germline, CDR1 is ENHRY and CDR2 is SYGVKD. This CDR3 is CAISASGVGQGYNEQFF. DNA of the CDR3: TGTGCCATCAGTGCTAGCGGAGTCGGACAAGGGTACAATGAGCAGTTCTTC.

V usage is TRBV10-3 and J usage is TRBJ1-2, with 8 nucleotides matching TRBD1. The CDR3 is 14 residues long. The ends lost 0 bases at V and 5 bases at J; junction bases unmatched: 2. CDR1 is ENHRY, CDR2 SYGVKD, per germline. The CDR3 DNA sequence: TGTGCCATCAGTGAGTCGACAGGGGCGTATGGCTACACCTTC. It codes for CAISESTGAYGYTF.

The CDR3 nucleotides are TGTGCCAGCAGCCAATCTACGAGGGGGCACTCCTCTGGAAACACCATATATTTT. Amino acid sequence: CASSQSTRGHSSGNTIYF. V usage is TRBV3-1 (or the pseudogene TRBV3-2) and J usage is TRBJ1-3; TRBD1 agrees at 7 bases. Germline V CDR1 and CDR2: LGHDT, YNNKEL (reference sequence). Losses at the gene ends were 2 bases for V and 0 bases for J; bases not matched to a gene: 10. This CDR3 contains 18 residues.

This chain connects TRBV11-1 to TRBJ2-1; D remains ambiguous. CDR3 length: 13 amino acids. Trimming stripped 6 bases from V and 3 bases from J, with 9 bases between. Germline loops: CDR1 SGHAT, CDR2 FQDESV (reference sequence). The CDR3 DNA is TGTGCCAGCAGTCACGGAGACTACAATGAGCAGTTCTTC. Translated: CASSHGDYNEQFF.

The chain couples TRBV3-1 (or the pseudogene TRBV3-2) to TRBJ2-7; D may be TRBD1 (6 bases). The CDR3 sequence is 15 residues long. The V and J ends lost 4 bases and 7 bases respectively, with 20 bases between them. In germline, CDR1 is LGHDT, CDR2 YNNKEL (reference sequence). CDR3 in amino acids: CASSLSRDTFIEQYF. The DNA for the CDR3 is TGTGCCAGCAGCCTGTCCCGGGACACCTTTATAGAGCAGTACTTC.

This rearrangement joins TRBV6-6 to TRBJ2-3; D may be TRBD1 (5 bases). The germline gives CDR1 MNHNY, CDR2 SVGAGI (reference sequence). Trimming removed 0 bases at V and 2 bases at J, with 9 bases between. The CDR3 spans 15 residues. In nucleotides, the CDR3 is TGTGCCAGCAGTTACTCGGGCAGGGTCACAGATACGCAGTATTTT. Protein product: CASSYSGRVTDTQYF.

This chain connects TRBV9 to TRBJ1-5; no clear D. CDR3 length: 15 residues. V lost 0 bases and J 7 bases, leaving 14 bases between the germline ends. The germline V gene has CDR1 SGDLS and CDR2 YYNGEE. CDR3 nucleotides: TGTGCCAGCAGCGTAGGACCCGAGGGAAACCAGCCCCAGCATTTT. It encodes CASSVGPEGNQPQHF.

CDR3 sequence (DNA): TGTGCCACCGGACTAGCGATCAATGAGCAGTTCTTC. This codes for CATGLAINEQFF. This chain links TRBV28 with TRBJ2-1, with TRBD2 matching over 9 bases. Germline loops: CDR1 MDHEN, CDR2 SYDVKM. The V gene end was trimmed by 10 bases and the J gene end by 6 bases; junction bases not matched to a gene: 4. CDR3 size: 12 residues.

The genes are TRBV4-2 and TRBJ1-1; no definite D call. Germline values: CDR1 LGHNA, CDR2 YNFKEQ. The V gene lost 0 bases and the J gene lost 3 bases, with 8 bases spanning the gap. This CDR3 spans 14 amino acids. The CDR3 loop is CASSQDVEDTEAFF. CDR3 bases: TGTGCCAGCAGCCAAGACGTAGAGGACACTGAAGCTTTCTTT.

This chain uses TRBV11-2 with TRBJ2-7; TRBD2 matches at 8 bases. With 0 bases clipped from V and 4 bases from J, the junction kept 5 bases outside the gene matches. The CDR3 has 15 amino acids. Per the germline V gene, CDR1 is SGHAT and CDR2 is FQNNGV. CDR3 DNA sequence: TGTGCCAGCAGCTTAGAGGGGACTAGTCCATACGAGCAGTACTTC. This sequence encodes CASSLEGTSPYEQYF.

The V and J genes are TRBV4-3 and TRBJ2-2, with TRBD1 identical over 9 bases. The CDR3 extends over 15 amino acids. Germline values: CDR1 LGHNA, CDR2 YSLEER. Unmatched junction bases numbered 5, after V lost 0 bases and J lost 9 bases. Here the CDR3 DNA reads TGCGCCAGCAGCCAAGAGGGTACAGGGGGCCGGGAGCTGTTTTTT. Translating gives CASSQEGTGGRELFF.

The gene calls are TRBV6-2 or TRBV6-3 and TRBJ2-7; maybe TRBD1 (6 bases). This CDR3 is 16 amino acids long. Germline values: CDR1 MNHEY, CDR2 SVGEGT. Trimming cost V 6 bases and J 2 bases, with 20 bases left between them. CDR3 residues: CASSDLTGSLAYEQYF. CDR3 in DNA: TGTGCCAGCAGCGACCTAACAGGGTCCCTCGCCTACGAGCAGTACTTC.

The CDR3 nucleotides are TGTGCCAGCAGTTTGTCAGACTCCTACGAGCAGTACTTC. Its translation: CASSLSDSYEQYF. The V gene is TRBV12-3 or TRBV12-4, the J gene TRBJ2-7; D ambiguous. The V and J ends lost 3 bases and 0 bases respectively, with 6 bases between them. The CDR3 extends over 13 amino acids.

This sequence joins TRBV6-6 and TRBJ2-7; possible D gene TRBD1, 6 bases. The CDR3 covers 15 residues. V lost 2 bases and J 3 bases, leaving 14 bases between the germline ends. Germline V gene sequence: CDR1 MNHNY, CDR2 SVGAGI (reference sequence). CDR3 bases: TGTGCCAGCAGTTACAATGGTCAGGGGAGCTACGAGCAGTACTTC. It specifies CASSYNGQGSYEQYF.

J is TRBJ1-1 and V is TRBV2, with TRBD1 as a possible D gene (5 bases). The germline V and J ends were trimmed by 3 bases and 6 bases, with 11 bases remaining between them. The CDR3 covers 13 residues. Germline CDR1 is SNHLY and CDR2 is FYNNEI. The chain's CDR3 is CASSDMGGAEAFF. For the CDR3, the DNA is TGTGCCAGCAGTGATATGGGGGGGGCTGAAGCTTTCTTT. The whole variable domain, filled in from reference TRBV2 and TRBJ1-1, reads EPEVTQTPSHQVTQMGQEVILRCVPISNHLYFYWYRQILGQKVEFLVSFYNNEISEKSEIFDDQFSVERPDGSNFTLKIRSTKLEDSAMYFCASSDMGGAEAFFGQGTRLTVV.

This chain joins TRBV2 and TRBJ2-1, with 14 bases aligning to TRBD2. The CDR3 contains 16 residues. CDR1 SNHLY and CDR2 FYNNEI come from the germline V gene. V lost 5 bases, J lost 3 bases, and 3 bases stayed unmatched. CDR3 nucleotide sequence: TGTGCCAGCAGTCGAGGACTAGCGGGAGGCTACAATGAGCAGTTCTTC. Encoded protein: CASSRGLAGGYNEQFF.

The rearrangement joins TRBV6-1 to TRBJ2-7; 7 bases fit TRBD2. This CDR3 has 16 amino acids. V gave up 2 bases and J gave up 6 bases; unmatched junction bases: 13. Germline CDR1 and CDR2: MNHNS and SASEGT. The CDR3 nucleotides are TGTGCCAGCAGTGAATCGGGCGGGGGAGCCCGAGGCGAGCAGTACTTC. As protein: CASSESGGGARGEQYF.

J is TRBJ2-7 and V is TRBV10-3; TRBD1 matches at 12 bases. The CDR3 runs to 15 residues. V was pared by 3 bases and J by 6 bases, with 6 bases of the junction left unmatched. Germline CDR1 and CDR2: ENHRY and SYGVKD. CDR3 protein: CAISDRDRGLGEQYF. CDR3 coding DNA: TGTGCCATCAGTGACCGGGACAGGGGGCTCGGCGAGCAGTACTTC.

The genes are TRBV6-2 or TRBV6-3 and TRBJ2-3, with TRBD2 matching over 7 bases. Trimming cost V 0 bases and J 6 bases; bases outside gene matches: 6. Looked up from germline, CDR1 is MNHEY and CDR2 is SVGEGT. This CDR3 has 15 amino acids. The CDR3 region has the DNA TGTGCCAGCAGTTACTCGACTAGCTGGATGGATACGCAGTATTTT. Protein sequence: CASSYSTSWMDTQYF.

Comment on this clone: The sample has other DNA sequences that encode this CDR3 too. The chain has TRBV7-2 and TRBJ2-5; weak D call: TRBD1 (6 bases). The CDR3 totals 13 residues. CDR1 is SGHTA, CDR2 FQGNSA, per germline. Trimming pared 1 base from V and 5 bases from J, leaving 8 bases between. The CDR3 DNA is TGTGCCAGCAGCTTAGGAAGGGGGGAGACCCAGTACTTC. Amino acids: CASSLGRGETQYF.

The CDR3 region is CASSGQPNTEAFF. The CDR3 DNA is TGTGCCAGCAGCGGGCAGCCGAACACTGAAGCTTTCTTT. The chain has TRBV7-6 and TRBJ1-1; D is undetermined. The V and J ends lost 5 bases and 1 base respectively, with 8 bases between them. CDR1 and CDR2 (germline): SGHVS, FNYEAQ. This CDR3 has 13 residues.

The genes are TRBV12-5 and TRBJ2-7; no clear D. The CDR3 length is 13 residues. Germline CDR1 reads LGHNT; CDR2 reads FRNRAP. V was cut by 1 base and J by 2 bases, with 6 bases left in between. The CDR3 bases are TGTGCTAGTGGTTTGGCAGGTACCTACGAGCAGTACTTC. It yields the protein CASGLAGTYEQYF.

The chain joins TRBV5-1 to TRBJ1-1; D is possibly TRBD1 (6 bases). This CDR3 region has 16 residues. V lost 4 bases to trimming and J lost 4 bases, with 20 bases between them. Germline-derived CDR1 and CDR2 are SGHRS and YFSETQ. DNA for the CDR3: TGCGCCAGCAGCCCTGGGCCACAGGGAGGGGTCACTGAAGCTTTCTTT. It specifies CASSPGPQGGVTEAFF.

This rearrangement joins TRBV11-2 to TRBJ2-4, with D unresolved. CDR1 is SGHAT, CDR2 FQNNGV, per germline. CDR3 size: 13 residues. Trimming took 5 bases from V and 3 from J, leaving 8 bases between them. The DNA for the CDR3 is TGTGCCAGCAGCCGAGGTGGCAAAAACATTCAGTACTTC. It translates to CASSRGGKNIQYF.

The genes are TRBV5-4 and TRBJ1-1; 8 bases agree with TRBD1. CDR1 is SGHNT and CDR2 is YYREEE in the germline V gene (reference sequence). Trimming cost V 1 base and J 1 base; bases outside gene matches: 3. This CDR3 is built from 15 residues. This CDR3 is CASSLSGTGNTEAFF. CDR3 bases: TGTGCCAGCAGCTTGAGCGGGACAGGGAACACTGAAGCTTTCTTT.